In this sample, the clone carrying this TCR beta chain turned up many times. Its antigen remains unidentified. Germline V gene sequence: CDR1 SGHRS, CDR2 YFSETQ. There are 14 residues in the CDR3. Trimming left V 0 bases short and J 2 bases short, with 6 bases between. With template switching, a universal primer site was added, and the cDNA carried unique molecular identifiers. MiXCR was run by TCRdb on the 5' RACE reads, yielding one entry per CDR3 protein. The sample lists a few hundred thousand distinct CDR3 sequences; 9.6% were seen once. This sample was taken from a study of identical twins. Study-wide results and limits: Partial confounding of zero-insertion analyses by invariant MAIT and iNKT cells was possible. Insertions ran lower in abundant cord blood beta clonotypes, though not in memory repertoires. The models systematically underestimated how much out-of-frame TCR alpha was shared in monozygotic twins.

This sample also belongs to another study, concerning yellow fever vaccine responses in identical twins.

The sequencing sample was made of PBMCs. The V and J genes are TRBV5-1 and TRBJ1-3; D is unclear. The TCR sequence derives from a woman aged 18-29 years in good health. CDR3: CASSLEGTGNTIYF. The CDR3 DNA follows: TGCGCCAGCAGCTTGGAAGGGACTGGAAACACCATATATTTT.